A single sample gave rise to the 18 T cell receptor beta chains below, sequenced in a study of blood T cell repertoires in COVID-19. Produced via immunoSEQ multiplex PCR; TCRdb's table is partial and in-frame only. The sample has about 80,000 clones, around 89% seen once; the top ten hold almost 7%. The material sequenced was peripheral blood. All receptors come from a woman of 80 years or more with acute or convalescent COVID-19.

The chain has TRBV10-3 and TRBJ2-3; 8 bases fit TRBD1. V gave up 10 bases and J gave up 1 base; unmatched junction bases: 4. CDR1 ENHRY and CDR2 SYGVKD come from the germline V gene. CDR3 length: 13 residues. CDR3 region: CATAGQGTDTQYF. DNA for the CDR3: TGTGCCACCGCGGGACAGGGCACAGATACGCAGTATTTT.

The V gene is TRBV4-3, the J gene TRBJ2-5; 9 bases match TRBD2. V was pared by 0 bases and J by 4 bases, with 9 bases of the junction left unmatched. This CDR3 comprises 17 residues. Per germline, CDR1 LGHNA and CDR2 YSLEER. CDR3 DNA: TGCGCCAGCAGCCAAGATGGGCTAGCGGGGTCCGGAGAGACCCAGTACTTC. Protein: CASSQDGLAGSGETQYF.

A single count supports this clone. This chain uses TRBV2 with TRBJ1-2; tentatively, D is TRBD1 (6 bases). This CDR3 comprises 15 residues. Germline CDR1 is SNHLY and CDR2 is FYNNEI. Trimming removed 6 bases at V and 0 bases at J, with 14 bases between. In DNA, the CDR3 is TGTGCCAGCAGGACGGACAGAGGAGCTAACTATGGCTACACCTTC. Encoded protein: CASRTDRGANYGYTF.

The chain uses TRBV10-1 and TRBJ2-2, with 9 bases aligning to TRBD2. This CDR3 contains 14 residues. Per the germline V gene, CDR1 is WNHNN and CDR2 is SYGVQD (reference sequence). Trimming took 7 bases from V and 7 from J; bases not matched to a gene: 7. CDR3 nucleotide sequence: TGCGCCAGCACCCAGCGGGGGGCCGGCGGGGAGCTGTTTTTT. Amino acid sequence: CASTQRGAGGELFF.

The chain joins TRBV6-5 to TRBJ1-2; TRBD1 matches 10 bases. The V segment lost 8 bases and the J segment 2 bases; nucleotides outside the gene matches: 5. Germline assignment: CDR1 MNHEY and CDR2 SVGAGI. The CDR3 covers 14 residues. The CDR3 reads CASGDRGTNYGYTF. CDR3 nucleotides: TGTGCCAGCGGGGACAGGGGAACGAACTATGGCTACACCTTC.

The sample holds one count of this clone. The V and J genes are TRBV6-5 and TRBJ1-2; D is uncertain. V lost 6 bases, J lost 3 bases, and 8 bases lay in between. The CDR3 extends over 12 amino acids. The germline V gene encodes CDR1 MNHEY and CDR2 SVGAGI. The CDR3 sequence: CASRGRDYGYTF. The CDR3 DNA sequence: TGTGCCAGCAGGGGGAGGGACTATGGCTACACCTTC.

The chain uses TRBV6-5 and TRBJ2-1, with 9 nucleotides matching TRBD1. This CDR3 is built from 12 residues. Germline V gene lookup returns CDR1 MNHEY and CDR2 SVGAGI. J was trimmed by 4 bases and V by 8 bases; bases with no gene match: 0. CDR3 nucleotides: TGTGCCAGCGGGACAGGGTACAATGAGCAGTTCTTC. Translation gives CASGTGYNEQFF.

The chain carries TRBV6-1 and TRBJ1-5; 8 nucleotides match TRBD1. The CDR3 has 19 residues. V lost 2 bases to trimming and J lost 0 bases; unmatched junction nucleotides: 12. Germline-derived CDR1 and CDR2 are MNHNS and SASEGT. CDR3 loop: CASSEKQGVPPGSNQPQHF. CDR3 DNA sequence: TGTGCCAGCAGTGAAAAACAGGGGGTACCCCCCGGTAGCAATCAGCCCCAGCATTTT.

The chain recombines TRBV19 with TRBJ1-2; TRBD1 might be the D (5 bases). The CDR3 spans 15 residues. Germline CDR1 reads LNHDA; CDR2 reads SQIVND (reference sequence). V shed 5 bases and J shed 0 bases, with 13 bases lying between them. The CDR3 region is CASSPQGVSNYGYTF. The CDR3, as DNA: TGTGCCAGTAGTCCCCAAGGGGTGTCTAACTATGGCTACACCTTC.

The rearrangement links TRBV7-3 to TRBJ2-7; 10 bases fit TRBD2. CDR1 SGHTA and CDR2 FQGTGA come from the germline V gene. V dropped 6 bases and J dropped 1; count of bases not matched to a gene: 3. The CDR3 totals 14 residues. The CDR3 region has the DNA TGTGCCAGCAGGGATAGCGGGGGGTCCTACGAGCAGTACTTC. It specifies CASRDSGGSYEQYF.

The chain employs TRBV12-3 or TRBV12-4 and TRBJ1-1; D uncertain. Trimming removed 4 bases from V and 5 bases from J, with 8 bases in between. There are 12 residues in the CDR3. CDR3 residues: CASSSTTTEAFF. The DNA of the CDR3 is TGTGCCAGCAGTTCAACGACAACTGAAGCTTTCTTT.

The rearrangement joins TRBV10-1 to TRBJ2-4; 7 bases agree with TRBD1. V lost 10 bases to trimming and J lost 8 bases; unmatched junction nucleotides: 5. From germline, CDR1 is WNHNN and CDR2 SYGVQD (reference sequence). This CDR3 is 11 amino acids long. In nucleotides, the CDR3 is TGCGCCATATCCACAGGGGACATTCAGTACTTC. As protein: CAISTGDIQYF.

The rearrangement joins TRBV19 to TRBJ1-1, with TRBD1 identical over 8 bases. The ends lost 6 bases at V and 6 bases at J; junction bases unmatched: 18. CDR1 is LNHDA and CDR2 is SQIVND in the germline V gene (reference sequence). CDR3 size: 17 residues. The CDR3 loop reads CASSFRKIRQGMAEAFF. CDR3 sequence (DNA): TGTGCCAGTAGCTTCCGTAAAATTAGACAGGGGATGGCTGAAGCTTTCTTT.

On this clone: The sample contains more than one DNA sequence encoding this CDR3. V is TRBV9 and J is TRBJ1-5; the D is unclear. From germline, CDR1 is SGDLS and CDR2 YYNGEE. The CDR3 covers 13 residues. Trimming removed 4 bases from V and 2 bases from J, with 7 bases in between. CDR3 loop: CASSPGGNQPQHF. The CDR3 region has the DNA TGTGCCAGCAGCCCCGGGGGCAATCAGCCCCAGCATTTT.

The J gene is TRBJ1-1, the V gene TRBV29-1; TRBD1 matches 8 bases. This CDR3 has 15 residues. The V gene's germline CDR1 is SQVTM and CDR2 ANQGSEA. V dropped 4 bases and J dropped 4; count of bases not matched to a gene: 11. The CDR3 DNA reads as TGCAGCGTTGCCTGTATTCAGGGGGCGTGCACTGAAGCTTTCTTT. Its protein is CSVACIQGACTEAFF.

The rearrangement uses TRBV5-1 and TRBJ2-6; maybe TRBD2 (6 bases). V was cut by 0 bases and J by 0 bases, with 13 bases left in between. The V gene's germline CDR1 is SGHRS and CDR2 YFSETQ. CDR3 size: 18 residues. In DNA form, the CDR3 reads TGCGCCAGCAGCTTGGATAGCGGAAAGGGCTCTGGGGCCAACGTCCTGACTTTC. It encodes CASSLDSGKGSGANVLTF. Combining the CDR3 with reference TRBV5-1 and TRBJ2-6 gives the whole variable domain KAGVTQTPRYLIKTRGQQVTLSCSPISGHRSVSWYQQTPGQGLQFLFEYFSETQRNKGNFPGRFSGRQFSNSRSEMNVSTLELGDSALYLCASSLDSGKGSGANVLTFGAGSRLTVL.

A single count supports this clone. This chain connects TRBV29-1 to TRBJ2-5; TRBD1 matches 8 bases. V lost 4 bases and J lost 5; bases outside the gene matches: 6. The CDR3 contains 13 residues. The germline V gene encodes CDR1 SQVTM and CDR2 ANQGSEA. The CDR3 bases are TGCAGCGTTGTGGCAGGGGGCGAGGAGACCCAGTACTTC. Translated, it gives CSVVAGGEETQYF.

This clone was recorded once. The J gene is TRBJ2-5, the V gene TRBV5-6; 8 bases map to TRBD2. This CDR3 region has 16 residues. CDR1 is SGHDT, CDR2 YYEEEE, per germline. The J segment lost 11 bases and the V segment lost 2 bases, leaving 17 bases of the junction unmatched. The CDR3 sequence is CASSFVGTSGQEKQYF. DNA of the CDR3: TGTGCCAGCAGCTTCGTGGGAACTAGCGGACAAGAGAAGCAGTACTTC.